Given below is one T cell receptor beta chain in context. As yet, its antigen is unknown. Time point in this sample: persistent/refractory GD, antithyroid drugs over 5 years with positive TRAb. PBMC RNA was the source of the TCR library. Per American Thyroid Association guidelines, Graves' disease was diagnosed. The sample belongs to a study of regulatory T cells in long-lasting Graves disease. Study-level findings and limits: Persistent patients shared more public clonotypes (roughly 2,800) than new patients (roughly 1,000).

Both iRepertoire HTBI primers and Arm-PCR of CDR3 regions were used to build the TCR beta libraries. MiXCR was run by TCRdb on the multiplex PCR reads, yielding one entry per CDR3 protein. The repertoire holds roughly 500,000 distinct CDR3 sequences, with less than 25% as singletons. CDR1 and CDR2 (germline): LNHDA, SQIVND (reference sequence). V lost 2 bases, J lost 0 bases, and 5 bases lay in between. The CDR3 covers 15 residues. The rearrangement uses TRBV19 and TRBJ2-6, with D unclear. The TCR was taken from a female donor with Graves disease. The input for sequencing was peripheral blood mononuclear cells (PBMCs), taken when the disease was refractory, from a patient treated with antithyroid drugs. CDR3 sequence: CASSITDSGANVLTF. The CDR3 DNA sequence: TGTGCCAGTAGTATAACAGACTCTGGGGCCAACGTCCTGACTTTC.